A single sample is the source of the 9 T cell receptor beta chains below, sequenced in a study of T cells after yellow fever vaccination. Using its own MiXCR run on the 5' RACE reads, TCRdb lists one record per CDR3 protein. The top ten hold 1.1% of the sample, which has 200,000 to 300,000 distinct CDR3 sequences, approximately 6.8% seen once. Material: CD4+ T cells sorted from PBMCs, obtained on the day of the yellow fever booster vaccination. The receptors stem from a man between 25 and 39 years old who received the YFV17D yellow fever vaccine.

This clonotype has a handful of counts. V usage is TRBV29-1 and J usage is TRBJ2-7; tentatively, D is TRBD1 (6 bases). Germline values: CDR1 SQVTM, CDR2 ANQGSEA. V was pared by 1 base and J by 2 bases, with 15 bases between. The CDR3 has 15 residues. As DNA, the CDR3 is TGCAGCGTTGAAGGGTCGAGAGGGGGAACCTACGAGCAGTACTTC. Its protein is CSVEGSRGGTYEQYF.

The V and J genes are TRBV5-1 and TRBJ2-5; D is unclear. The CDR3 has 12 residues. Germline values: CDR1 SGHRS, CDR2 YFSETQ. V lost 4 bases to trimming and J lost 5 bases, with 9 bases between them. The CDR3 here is CASSPTPETQYF. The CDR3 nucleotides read TGCGCCAGCAGCCCCACACCCGAGACCCAGTACTTC.

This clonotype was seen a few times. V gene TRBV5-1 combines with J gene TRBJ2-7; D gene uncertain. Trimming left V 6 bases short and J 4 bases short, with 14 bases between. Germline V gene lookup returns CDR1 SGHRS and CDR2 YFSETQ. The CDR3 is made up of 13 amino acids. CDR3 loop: CASTPAGRYEQYF. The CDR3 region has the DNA TGCGCCAGCACCCCGGCAGGCCGATACGAGCAGTACTTC.

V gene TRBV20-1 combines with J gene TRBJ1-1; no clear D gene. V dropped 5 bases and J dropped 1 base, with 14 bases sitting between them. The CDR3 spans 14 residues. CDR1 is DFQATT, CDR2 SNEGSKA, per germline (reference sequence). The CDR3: CSAQRTRRNTEAFF. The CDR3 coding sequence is TGCAGTGCTCAACGTACTCGGAGGAACACTGAAGCTTTCTTT.

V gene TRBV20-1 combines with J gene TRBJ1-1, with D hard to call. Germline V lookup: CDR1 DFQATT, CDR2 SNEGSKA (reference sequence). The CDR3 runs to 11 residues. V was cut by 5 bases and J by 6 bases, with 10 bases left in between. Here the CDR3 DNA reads TGCAGTGCTCCCCGAATCCCTGAAGCTTTCTTT. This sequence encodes CSAPRIPEAFF.

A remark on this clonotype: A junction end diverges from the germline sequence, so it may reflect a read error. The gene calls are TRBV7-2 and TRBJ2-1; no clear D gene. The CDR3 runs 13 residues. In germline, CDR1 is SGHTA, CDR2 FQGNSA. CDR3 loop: CASTLDVQLGKVF. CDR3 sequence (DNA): TGTGCCAGCACCCTGGACGTACAATTAGGGAAGGTCTTC.

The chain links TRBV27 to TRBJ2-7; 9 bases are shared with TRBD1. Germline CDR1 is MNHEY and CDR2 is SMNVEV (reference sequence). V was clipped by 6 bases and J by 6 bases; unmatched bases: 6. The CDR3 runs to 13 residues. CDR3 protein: CASRPGQGAEQYF. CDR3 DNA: TGTGCCAGCAGACCGGGACAGGGAGCCGAGCAGTACTTC.

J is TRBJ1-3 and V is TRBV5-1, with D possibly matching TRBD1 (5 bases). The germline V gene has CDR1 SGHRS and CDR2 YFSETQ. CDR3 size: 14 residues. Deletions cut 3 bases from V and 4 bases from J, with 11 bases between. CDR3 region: CASSSGTTGNTIYF. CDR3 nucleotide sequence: TGCGCCAGCAGCTCGGGGACCACGGGAAACACCATATATTTT.

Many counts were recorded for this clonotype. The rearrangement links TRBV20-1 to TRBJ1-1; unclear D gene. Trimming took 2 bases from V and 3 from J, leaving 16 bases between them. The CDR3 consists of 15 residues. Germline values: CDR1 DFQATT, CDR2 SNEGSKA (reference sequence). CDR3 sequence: CSARSPPPADTEAFF. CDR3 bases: TGCAGTGCTAGAAGCCCCCCCCCAGCGGACACTGAAGCTTTCTTT.